One TCR beta chain is described in this entry. The ends were cut back, 3 bases at V and 6 bases at J, with 11 bases in the middle. CDR3 length: 13 amino acids. In germline, CDR1 is SGHTA, CDR2 FQGNSA. What CD8 memory combined were CD45RO+ cells and CCR7-negative CD45RA+ TemRA cells. This specimen comes from a study of shared clonotypes between healthy human individuals. Study as a whole: For every donor, three CD4 naive, three CD4 memory, two CD8 naive and one CD8 memory plates were used.

Libraries were prepared by immunoSEQ multiplex PCR; TCRdb keeps only in-frame clonotypes and omits some of them. This sample has hundreds of thousands of clones, with 95% to 97% found just once. The clonotype was recovered from a young man in good health. Sequenced: memory CD8+ T cells sorted from blood. Subset defined: CD45RO+ cells pooled with CCR7-negative TemRA cells. The V gene is TRBV7-2, the J gene TRBJ2-5; possibly TRBD1 or TRBD2 for D (6 bases each). The CDR3, as DNA: TGTGCCAGCAGCTTCGGGGGCGGGAAGACCCAGTACTTC. This gives the protein CASSFGGGKTQYF.